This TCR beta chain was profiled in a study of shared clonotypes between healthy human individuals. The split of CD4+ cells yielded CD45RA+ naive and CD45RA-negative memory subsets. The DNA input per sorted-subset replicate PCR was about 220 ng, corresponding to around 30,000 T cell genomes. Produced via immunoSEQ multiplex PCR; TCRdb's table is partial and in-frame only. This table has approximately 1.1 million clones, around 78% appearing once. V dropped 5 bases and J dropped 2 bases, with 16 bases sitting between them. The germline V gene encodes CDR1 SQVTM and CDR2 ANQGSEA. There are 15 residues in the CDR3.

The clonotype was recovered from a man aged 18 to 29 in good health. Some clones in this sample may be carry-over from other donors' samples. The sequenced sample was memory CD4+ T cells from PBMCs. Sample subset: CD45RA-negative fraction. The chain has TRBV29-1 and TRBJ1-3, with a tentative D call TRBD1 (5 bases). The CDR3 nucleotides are TGCAGCGTTCTAACTCGACAGAAAGCTGGAAACACCATATATTTT. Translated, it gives CSVLTRQKAGNTIYF.